This TCR beta chain comes out of a study of early T cells in non-severe SARS-CoV-2 infection. The wider study: Unpaired chains resulted from sequencing bulk RNA of unsorted whole blood. Study conclusions and caveats: Sequences matched to VDJdb favored anti-spike CD8 responses, while private and CD4 specificities were missed.

Individual cDNA molecules received unique molecular identifiers during library preparation. TCRdb redid the calling of the 5' RACE reads with MiXCR, one entry per CDR3 protein. The repertoire holds some 56,000 distinct CDR3 sequences, with approximately 16% as singletons. Germline V gene data show CDR1 as MGHRA and CDR2 as YSYEKL. V gave up 0 bases and J gave up 6 bases; unmatched junction bases: 13. This CDR3 has 18 residues. This clonotype was counted at least ten times. Its antigen remains unknown. The chain recombines TRBV4-1 with TRBJ2-1; 8 bases agree with TRBD2. This sample comprised whole blood, obtained at baseline. The TCR comes from an adult who was a healthcare worker with PCR-confirmed SARS-CoV-2 infection or an uninfected control (not recorded which). The CDR3 reads CASSQDRSGGAVFNEQFF. The CDR3 coding sequence is TGCGCCAGCAGCCAAGATCGATCCGGGGGGGCCGTTTTCAATGAGCAGTTCTTC.